Below are 27 T cell receptor beta chains sequenced from a single sample in a study of T-cell memory formation after mild COVID-19 (TCRdb year 2021). The library was prepared using 5' RACE. Reads for this sample came from an Illumina NovaSeq 6000. TCRdb reran the public reads through fastp at Q25 and MiXCR, keeping productive beta chains. Under each unique CDR3 protein, matching rows form one entry showing the most common genes and DNA. The sample table holds approximately 500,000 distinct CDR3 sequences, of which more than 20% were seen once. Clones ranked in the top ten supply 12% of the sample. The material sequenced was PBMCs or a T cell subset sorted from them (not recorded which). These receptors were obtained from an adult woman who had mild COVID-19 (a few samples of this study predate the infection). The sample titles of this study are shuffled in the database, so cell type and time point are left out; the donor was told from shared clones.

There are a few counts of this clonotype. The chain couples TRBV24-1 to TRBJ1-5; 8 positions match TRBD1. CDR1 and CDR2 from the germline V gene are KGHDR and SFDVKD. J was trimmed by 5 bases and V by 4 bases; bases with no gene match: 6. The CDR3 runs to 15 residues. The CDR3 sequence is CATSDLGTGDQPQHF. CDR3 coding DNA: TGTGCCACCAGTGACCTCGGGACAGGTGATCAGCCCCAGCATTTT.

CDR3 bases: TGCAGTGCTAGAGATAATCGGGGAGGGACAGATACGCAGTATTTT. Protein product: CSARDNRGGTDTQYF. This chain links TRBV20-1 with TRBJ2-3, with 7 bases lining up with TRBD2. V shed 0 bases and J 3 bases; nucleotides not matched to a gene: 6. Germline V gives CDR1 DFQATT, CDR2 SNEGSKA (reference sequence). The CDR3 length is 15 residues.

V gene TRBV4-1 combines with J gene TRBJ2-3; TRBD1 is a possible D gene (5 bases). The length of the CDR3 is 14 residues. The V gene's germline CDR1 is MGHRA and CDR2 YSYEKL. V was pared by 3 bases and J by 1 base, with 8 bases between. CDR3 loop: CASSQAQGTDTQYF. In DNA form, the CDR3 reads TGCGCCAGCAGCCAGGCACAGGGCACAGATACGCAGTATTTT.

The chain couples TRBV29-1 to TRBJ1-5; no firm D call. V was clipped by 2 bases and J by 6 bases, with 11 bases between them. The germline V gene encodes CDR1 SQVTM and CDR2 ANQGSEA. This CDR3 region has 13 residues. The CDR3 region is CSVEFPGSQPQHF. The CDR3 DNA is TGCAGCGTTGAATTTCCGGGTAGTCAGCCCCAGCATTTT.

This chain joins TRBV20-1 and TRBJ1-2, with TRBD1 matching 10 bases. The CDR3 loop spans 14 amino acids. Germline trimming cut 5 bases from V and 4 bases from J; bases unmatched to any gene: 7. Per germline, CDR1 DFQATT and CDR2 SNEGSKA (reference sequence). This chain's CDR3 is CSASGQGSGYGYTF. The CDR3 DNA sequence: TGCAGTGCTTCGGGACAGGGGTCGGGCTATGGCTACACCTTC.

The gene calls are TRBV5-1 and TRBJ2-1, with D hard to call. V gave up 0 bases and J gave up 2 bases, with 9 bases separating them. CDR1 SGHRS and CDR2 YFSETQ come from the germline V gene. The CDR3 contains 15 residues. CDR3: CASSLVGGTYNEQFF. The DNA for the CDR3 is TGCGCCAGCAGCTTGGTCGGCGGAACCTACAATGAGCAGTTCTTC. The whole variable domain, remainder taken from reference TRBV5-1 and TRBJ2-1, is KAGVTQTPRYLIKTRGQQVTLSCSPISGHRSVSWYQQTPGQGLQFLFEYFSETQRNKGNFPGRFSGRQFSNSRSEMNVSTLELGDSALYLCASSLVGGTYNEQFFGPGTRLTVL.

This clonotype was detected a few times. The chain combines TRBV11-3 with TRBJ2-2, with TRBD2 as a possible D gene (5 bases). CDR1 is SGHNT, CDR2 YENEEA, per germline. This CDR3 has 13 residues. V dropped 3 bases and J dropped 6 bases, with 8 bases sitting between them. In DNA, the CDR3 is TGTGCCAGCAGCTTCGGGGTCGCCGGGGAGCTGTTTTTT. Its protein product is CASSFGVAGELFF.

This clonotype turned up a few times. This chain uses TRBV12-3 or TRBV12-4 with TRBJ2-7; maybe TRBD1 (6 bases). This CDR3 has 16 residues. Trimming took 2 bases from V and 0 from J, leaving 14 bases between them. CDR3 in amino acids: CASSLFGDNFSYEQYF. DNA of the CDR3: TGTGCCAGCAGTTTATTTGGGGACAACTTCTCCTACGAGCAGTACTTC.

This clonotype was seen only a few times. The chain employs TRBV12-3 or TRBV12-4 and TRBJ2-7; D ambiguous. This CDR3 is 14 amino acids long. V shed 2 bases and J shed 6 bases, with 14 bases lying between them. DNA of the CDR3: TGTGCCAGCAGTTTAATCGCCTCTTGGGGCGAGCAGTACTTC. This translates into CASSLIASWGEQYF.

V is TRBV4-2 and J is TRBJ2-7, with 9 bases identical to TRBD2. The length of the CDR3 is 15 residues. CDR1 and CDR2 from the germline V gene are LGHNA and YNFKEQ. V lost 5 bases, J lost 1 base, and 6 bases stayed unmatched. The CDR3 region has the DNA TGTGCCAGCAGCAATACAGCGGGAGGTTCCTACGAGCAGTACTTC. It is translated as CASSNTAGGSYEQYF.

The chain joins TRBV24-1 to TRBJ2-1, with a weak D call TRBD1 (5 bases). The V gene's germline CDR1 is KGHDR and CDR2 SFDVKD. Trimming shortened V by 4 bases and J by 10 bases, and 13 bases separated the two germline ends. This CDR3 has 13 residues. CDR3 DNA: TGTGCCACCAGTGAATTCGTGTGGGGCGAGCAGTTCTTC. It encodes CATSEFVWGEQFF.

Only a few counts were recorded for this clonotype. The V gene is TRBV20-1, the J gene TRBJ2-7; 10 nucleotides agree with TRBD2. The CDR3 consists of 14 residues. Germline CDR1 and CDR2: DFQATT and SNEGSKA (reference sequence). Trimming removed 2 bases from V and 2 bases from J; junction bases left unmatched: 3. CDR3 sequence reads: CSARKRGGPYEQYF. In nucleotides, the CDR3 is TGCAGTGCTAGAAAGCGGGGGGGGCCCTACGAGCAGTACTTC.

This clonotype was counted only a few times. CDR3 DNA sequence: TGTGCCAGCAGTTTCGCGGGCAGGGGGTACCAAGAGACCCAGTACTTC. As protein: CASSFAGRGYQETQYF. V gene TRBV12-3 or TRBV12-4 combines with J gene TRBJ2-5, with TRBD1 matching 7 bases. The length of the CDR3 is 16 residues. The junction had 7 bases not matched to a gene; V was cut back by 3 bases and J by 0 bases.

The table lists this clonotype with a few counts. The rearrangement links TRBV7-8 to TRBJ2-7, with TRBD2 matching 7 bases. The CDR3 consists of 14 residues. Germline lookup yields CDR1 SGHVS and CDR2 FQNEAQ. The V segment lost 5 bases and the J segment 3 bases; nucleotides outside the gene matches: 7. Here the CDR3 DNA reads TGTGCCAGCAGCCCCGATCGCGGGGGCTACGAGCAGTACTTC. Protein: CASSPDRGGYEQYF.

The chain links TRBV7-9 to TRBJ1-2; TRBD1 aligns across 7 bases. CDR3 length: 13 residues. Germline values: CDR1 SEHNR, CDR2 FQNEAQ (reference sequence). The junction had 6 bases not matched to a gene; V was cut back by 4 bases and J by 7 bases. The CDR3 DNA is TGTGCCAGCAGCTCCTGGGACAGTCGTGGCTACACCTTC. The encoded protein is CASSSWDSRGYTF.

The table lists this clonotype with a few counts. A read error may produce the germline difference seen at one junction end. This chain connects TRBV12-3 or TRBV12-4 to TRBJ2-1; 12 bases fit TRBD2. The CDR3 is made up of 16 amino acids. In DNA, the CDR3 is TGTGCCAGCAGAACCGCTAGCGGGGGGGCCTACCATGAGCAGTTCTTC. It translates to CASRTASGGAYHEQFF.

The J gene is TRBJ2-7, the V gene TRBV27; 12 nucleotides line up with TRBD1. V gave up 7 bases and J gave up 3 bases; unmatched junction bases: 7. Germline V CDR1 and CDR2: MNHEY, SMNVEV (reference sequence). The CDR3 covers 15 residues. CDR3 sequence: CASTQGTGGFYEQYF. CDR3 DNA: TGTGCCAGCACGCAGGGGACAGGGGGCTTCTACGAGCAGTACTTC.

In its sample, this clonotype was seen a few times. The V call is TRBV5-1, the J call TRBJ2-2; 12 nucleotides line up with TRBD2. Germline CDR1 and CDR2: SGHRS and YFSETQ. The CDR3 has 15 residues. The V gene end was trimmed by 4 bases and the J gene end by 8 bases; junction bases not matched to a gene: 6. The CDR3: CASSQTSGRSGELFF. The CDR3 coding sequence is TGCGCCAGCAGCCAGACTAGCGGGAGATCGGGGGAGCTGTTTTTT.

The chain carries TRBV7-2 and TRBJ2-7; no clear D gene. Trimming left V 3 bases short and J 0 bases short, with 12 bases between. Germline-derived CDR1 and CDR2 are SGHTA and FQGNSA. The CDR3 is made up of 15 amino acids. The CDR3 loop is CASSFAGLSSYEQYF. In DNA, the CDR3 is TGTGCCAGCAGCTTTGCAGGCCTCAGCTCCTACGAGCAGTACTTC.

The chain has TRBV20-1 and TRBJ1-2; tentative D call: TRBD1 (5 bases). V lost 1 base and J 4 bases, leaving 7 bases between the germline ends. Per germline, CDR1 DFQATT and CDR2 SNEGSKA (reference sequence). The CDR3 is made up of 12 amino acids. The CDR3, as DNA: TGCAGTGCTAGAGGGGGCGGCTATGGCTACACCTTC. This sequence encodes CSARGGGYGYTF.

The V call is TRBV7-3, the J call TRBJ2-1; 12 bases are shared with TRBD2. V shed 4 bases, J shed 0 bases, and the junction held 10 bases outside the gene matches. The CDR3 is 19 amino acids. The germline gives CDR1 SGHTA, CDR2 FQGTGA. The DNA of the CDR3 is TGTGCCAGCAGCTGGACGGGACTAGCGGGCACGAGCTCCTACAATGAGCAGTTCTTC. It yields the protein CASSWTGLAGTSSYNEQFF.

The gene calls are TRBV5-1 and TRBJ2-7; 11 bases align to TRBD1. Germline loops: CDR1 SGHRS, CDR2 YFSETQ. The CDR3 runs 15 residues. After removal of 2 bases from V and 3 bases from J, the junction contained 4 bases not matched to a gene. The DNA of the CDR3 is TGCGCCAGCAGCTTTGACGGGACAGGGGGCTACGAGCAGTACTTC. It encodes CASSFDGTGGYEQYF.

This clonotype was counted a few times. The chain recombines TRBV6-6 with TRBJ2-3; TRBD1 aligns across 7 bases. CDR1 is MNHNY and CDR2 is SVGAGI in the germline V gene (reference sequence). Losses at the gene ends were 6 bases for V and 4 bases for J; bases not matched to a gene: 10. The CDR3 is 15 residues long. The CDR3 region has the DNA TGTGCCAGCAGCAGGGCCGGGGACAGCGCAGATACGCAGTATTTT. This translates into CASSRAGDSADTQYF.

The chain couples TRBV7-8 to TRBJ2-3; tentatively, D is TRBD1 (7 bases). V lost 7 bases and J lost 4, with 24 bases in between. This CDR3 is 17 amino acids long. Germline lookup yields CDR1 SGHVS and CDR2 FQNEAQ. The CDR3 region has the DNA TGTGCCAGCACCCGACGCCCCCCAGGGGGGATAGCAGATACGCAGTATTTT. This codes for CASTRRPPGGIADTQYF.

This clonotype was counted only a few times. The chain's CDR3 is CASSPRRSGRNEQFF. CDR3 coding DNA: TGTGCCAGCTCACCACGAAGGAGCGGGAGGAATGAGCAGTTCTTC. J is TRBJ2-1 and V is TRBV18; the match to TRBD2 covers 9 bases. The CDR3 sequence is 15 residues long. Losses at the gene ends were 1 base for V and 7 bases for J; bases not matched to a gene: 5. From germline, CDR1 is KGHSH and CDR2 LQKENI.

The genes are TRBV5-4 and TRBJ2-7; no clear D. This CDR3 is built from 13 residues. V was clipped by 4 bases and J by 1 base, with 9 bases between them. The germline V gene encodes CDR1 SGHNT and CDR2 YYREEE (reference sequence). In DNA form, the CDR3 reads TGTGCCAGCAGCCGCGACAATTCCTACGAGCAGTACTTC. Amino acid sequence: CASSRDNSYEQYF.

The chain has TRBV19 and TRBJ2-3; D perhaps matches TRBD2 (5 bases). Looked up from germline, CDR1 is LNHDA and CDR2 is SQIVND (reference sequence). This CDR3 has 14 amino acids. V lost 7 bases and J lost 6, with 17 bases in between. This CDR3 reads CASNRGGGADTQYF. The CDR3 DNA sequence: TGTGCCAGTAATCGTGGAGGCGGCGCGGATACGCAGTATTTT.